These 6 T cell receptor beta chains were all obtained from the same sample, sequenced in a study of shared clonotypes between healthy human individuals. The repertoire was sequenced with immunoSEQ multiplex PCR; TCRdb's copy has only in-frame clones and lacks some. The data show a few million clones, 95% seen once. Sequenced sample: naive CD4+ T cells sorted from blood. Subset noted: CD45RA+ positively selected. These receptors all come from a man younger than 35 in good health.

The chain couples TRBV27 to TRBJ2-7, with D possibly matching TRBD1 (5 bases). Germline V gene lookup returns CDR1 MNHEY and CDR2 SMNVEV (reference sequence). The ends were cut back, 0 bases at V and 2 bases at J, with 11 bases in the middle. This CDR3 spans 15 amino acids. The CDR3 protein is CASSLSVTATYEQYF. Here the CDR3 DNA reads TGTGCCAGCAGTTTATCCGTGACAGCGACCTACGAGCAGTACTTC.

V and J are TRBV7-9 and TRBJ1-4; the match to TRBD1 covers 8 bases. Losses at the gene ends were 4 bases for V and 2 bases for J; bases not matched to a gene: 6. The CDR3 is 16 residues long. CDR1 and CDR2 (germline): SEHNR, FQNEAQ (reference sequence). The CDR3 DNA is TGTGCCAGCAGCTGGACAGGGACGGTCACTAATGAAAAACTGTTTTTT. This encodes CASSWTGTVTNEKLFF.

The CDR3: CASSRAGTGGSDEQFF. The CDR3 nucleotides are TGTGCCAGTAGTAGAGCCGGGACAGGGGGCTCGGATGAGCAGTTCTTC. The V gene is TRBV19, the J gene TRBJ2-1; 12 positions match TRBD1. From germline, CDR1 is LNHDA and CDR2 SQIVND (reference sequence). V lost 4 bases, J lost 8 bases, and 9 bases stayed unmatched. There are 16 residues in the CDR3.

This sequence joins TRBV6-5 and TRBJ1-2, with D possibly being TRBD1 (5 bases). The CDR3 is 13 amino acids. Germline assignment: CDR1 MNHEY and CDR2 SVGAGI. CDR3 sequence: CVTRPPRGYGYTF. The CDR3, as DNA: TGTGTTACACGCCCCCCCCGGGGGTATGGCTACACCTTC.

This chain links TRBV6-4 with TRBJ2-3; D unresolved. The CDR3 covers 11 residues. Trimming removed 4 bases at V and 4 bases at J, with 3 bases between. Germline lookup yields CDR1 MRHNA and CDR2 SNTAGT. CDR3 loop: CASSVSDTQYF. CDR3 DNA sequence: TGTGCCAGCAGTGTGTCAGATACGCAGTATTTT.

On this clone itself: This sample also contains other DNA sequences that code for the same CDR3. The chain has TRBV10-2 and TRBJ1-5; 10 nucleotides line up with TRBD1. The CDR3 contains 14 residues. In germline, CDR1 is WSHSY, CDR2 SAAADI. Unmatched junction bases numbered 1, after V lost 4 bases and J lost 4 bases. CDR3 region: CASSGTGGNQPQHF. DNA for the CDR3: TGCGCCAGCAGTGGGACAGGGGGGAATCAGCCCCAGCATTTT.